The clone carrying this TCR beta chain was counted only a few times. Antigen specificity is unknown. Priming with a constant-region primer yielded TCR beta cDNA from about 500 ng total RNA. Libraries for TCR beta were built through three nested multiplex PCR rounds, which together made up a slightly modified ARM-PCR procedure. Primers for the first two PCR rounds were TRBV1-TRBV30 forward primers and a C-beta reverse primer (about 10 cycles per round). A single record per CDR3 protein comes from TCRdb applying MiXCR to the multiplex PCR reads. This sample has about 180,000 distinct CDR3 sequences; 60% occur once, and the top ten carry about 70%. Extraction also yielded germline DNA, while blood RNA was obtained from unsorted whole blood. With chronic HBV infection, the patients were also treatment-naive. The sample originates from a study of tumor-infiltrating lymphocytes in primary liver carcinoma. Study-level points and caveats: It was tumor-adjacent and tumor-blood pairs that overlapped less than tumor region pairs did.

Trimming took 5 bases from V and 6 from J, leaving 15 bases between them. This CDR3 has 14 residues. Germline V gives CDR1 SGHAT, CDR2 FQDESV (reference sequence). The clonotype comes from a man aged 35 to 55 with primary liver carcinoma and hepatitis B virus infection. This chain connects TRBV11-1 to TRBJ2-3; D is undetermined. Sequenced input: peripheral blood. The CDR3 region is CASSPKGPFDTQYF. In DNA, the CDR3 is TGTGCCAGCAGCCCTAAGGGCCCGTTTGATACGCAGTATTTT.